The 2 T cell receptor beta chains given below trace back to one sample, sequenced in a study of beta chain features in type 1 diabetes listed by TCRdb under 2018. Receptor amplification or capture employed the immunoSEQ multiplex PCR assay. All of the isolated RNA was reverse transcribed with the High Capacity cDNA Reverse Transcription Kit, so expressed TCRB transcripts were sequenced. The immuneACCESS repertoire file appears here via TCRdb, limited to in-frame rearrangements. These files lack a portion of the clones; in checked studies, under half of the deficit traces to unresolved V genes, and the cause of the others is not known. A total of about 900,000 clones appear in this sample, roughly 15% of them only once. The ten largest account for 0.023% of the sample. The specimen sequenced was naive CD4+ T cells from blood. What this sample's cell subset or site label stands for: true naive CD4+ T cells. The receptors here all came from a woman aged 18-30 years in good health.

The sample holds a few counts of this clone. This sequence joins TRBV2 and TRBJ2-7; TRBD2 aligns across 7 bases. The trim removed 6 bases at V and 7 bases at J, leaving 12 bases unmatched. The germline V gene has CDR1 SNHLY and CDR2 FYNNEI. The CDR3 runs to 14 residues. The CDR3 region is CASRGSDFGREQYF. The CDR3 DNA reads TGTGCCAGCAGGGGCTCCGACTTCGGGAGGGAGCAGTACTTC.

This clone was observed a handful of times. The chain carries TRBV11-2 and TRBJ1-4; TRBD1 matches at 9 bases. CDR3 length: 15 amino acids. Germline values: CDR1 SGHAT, CDR2 FQNNGV. V dropped 3 bases and J dropped 6; count of bases not matched to a gene: 5. The CDR3 DNA reads as TGTGCCAGCAGCTTTGGGGACAGGGCTCATGAAAAACTGTTTTTT. It is translated as CASSFGDRAHEKLFF.